This T cell receptor (beta chain) was sequenced in a study of T cells in Graves' hyperthyroidism and ophthalmopathy. Study-level background: Peripheral blood was taken when the disease was first diagnosed, before any treatment began.

Trimming took 5 bases from V and 4 from J, leaving 9 bases between them. The CDR3 extends over 13 amino acids. Germline V gene sequence: CDR1 MNHNS, CDR2 SASEGT. In its sample, this clonotype was seen many times. TCR beta CDR3 regions were amplified from RNA. Using the HTBI primer set, a first-round RT-PCR was run on the TCR CDR3. TCRdb recomputed calls from the multiplex PCR reads with MiXCR, one row per CDR3 protein. The table includes around 600,000 distinct CDR3 sequences, approximately 15% detected once. This sequence originates from a woman aged 45-65 years with Graves' ophthalmopathy. Input material: blood. The chain employs TRBV6-1 and TRBJ1-3, with D unclear. In DNA form, the CDR3 reads TGTGCCAGCAGTTATGCGCCCGGAAACACCATATATTTT. Protein sequence: CASSYAPGNTIYF.